Listed below are T cell receptor beta chains from one sample, sequenced in a study of blood T cell repertoires in COVID-19. Using immunoSEQ multiplex PCR, the repertoire was profiled, and TCRdb retains in-frame clones only, with some absent. The sample yields under 200,000 clones, over 80% seen once. The specimen was PBMCs or T cells enriched from blood (not recorded which). The source of these receptors is a woman between 45 and 60 years old who had recovered from COVID-19. CDR3s include the opening cysteine and the closing phenylalanine or tryptophan. The D gene is left open where the match is weak. The size field is filled for only some rows; it gives once, few, many or a size class.

-	TRBV9	TRBJ1-3	-	TGTGCCAGCAGCGTAGATTCAAGTGGCCTCTCTGGAAACACCATATATTTT	CASSVDSSGLSGNTIYF
-	TRBV30	TRBJ1-5	-	TGTGCCTGGAGTCGGGGGGCGGCCAATCAGCCCCAGCATTTT	CAWSRGAANQPQHF
-	TRBV6-5	TRBJ1-1	-	TGTGCCAGCAGTCCCCGGGGGAACACTGAAGCTTTCTTT	CASSPRGNTEAFF
TRBD1	TRBV18	TRBJ1-1	-	TGTGCCAGCTCACCACTAGGACAGGGTAACACTGAAGCTTTCTTT	CASSPLGQGNTEAFF
-	TRBV3-1/TRBV3-2	TRBJ1-1	-	TGTGCCAGCAGCCTTCAGGGAGGTACTGAAGCTTTCTTT	CASSLQGGTEAFF
-	TRBV30	TRBJ1-1	once	TGTGCCTGGAGTATCCAGGGCGGCACTGAAGCTTTCTTT	CAWSIQGGTEAFF
-	TRBV7-2	TRBJ1-2	-	TGTGCCAGCAGCGTCGTCCACAGGGATGGCTACACCTTC	CASSVVHRDGYTF
TRBD2	TRBV29-1	TRBJ2-3	-	TGCAGCGTTGAGCGCGGGGGGGATACTTCGGATACGCAGTATTTT	CSVERGGDTSDTQYF
TRBD1	TRBV9	TRBJ1-2	-	TGTGCCAGCAGCCCGGGACAGGGGAGGTACGGCTACACCTTC	CASSPGQGRYGYTF
-	TRBV19	TRBJ1-1	-	TGTGCCAGTAGTCTAACAGAAAACACTGAAGCTTTCTTT	CASSLTENTEAFF
-	TRBV11-2	TRBJ1-4	-	TGTGCCAGCAGCTTAGAGGCCTCAACTAATGAAAAACTGTTTTTT	CASSLEASTNEKLFF
TRBD1	TRBV14	TRBJ1-4	few	TGTGCCAGCAGCGCCCATCCGGGACAGGGAGGGGAAAAACTGTTTTTT	CASSAHPGQGGEKLFF
TRBD1	TRBV18	TRBJ1-2	-	TGTGCCAGCTCACCACGGGAGGGACAGGGCCCAGGACGAGGCTACACCTTC	CASSPREGQGPGRGYTF
TRBD1	TRBV5-6	TRBJ1-2	once	TGTGCCAGCAGCTTGGAGGTCGGGACAGGGGGAATCTATGGCTACACCTTC	CASSLEVGTGGIYGYTF
-	TRBV18	TRBJ1-1	-	TGTGCCAGCTCACCAGTTTCGGGGGGCTACACTGAAGCTTTCTTT	CASSPVSGGYTEAFF
-	TRBV18	TRBJ2-2	-	TGTGCCAGCTCACAATTCAGGGGGGTCACCGGGGAGCTGTTTTTT	CASSQFRGVTGELFF
-	TRBV2	TRBJ1-2	-	TGTGCCAGCAGTTTCCACGGACTGGGCTACACCTTC	CASSFHGLGYTF
-	TRBV27	TRBJ1-1	-	TGTGCCAGCAGGGCCCCGGGGAACACTGAAGCTTTCTTT	CASRAPGNTEAFF
-	TRBV29-1	TRBJ1-1	few	TGCAGCGTTGGTGGGGAGAGGCGGGGCGATGCTTTCTTT	CSVGGERRGDAFF
-	TRBV9	TRBJ2-3	once	TGTGCCAGCAGCGTTGCGGCTTCGAGCGGTGCCACAGATACGCAGTATTTT	CASSVAASSGATDTQYF
TRBD1	TRBV5-4	TRBJ2-6	few	TGTGCCAGCAGCCGACCGACAGGGTTATCTGGGGCCAACGTCCTGACTTTC	CASSRPTGLSGANVLTF
-	TRBV7-9	TRBJ1-1	-	TGTGCCAGCGGACTCCTACAGGGTAGGCTAACTGAAGCTTTCTTT	CASGLLQGRLTEAFF
-	TRBV6-6	TRBJ1-5	-	TGTGCCAGCAGTTATCAAGGCAGGGGAAGCAATCAGCCCCAGCATTTT	CASSYQGRGSNQPQHF
-	TRBV11-3	TRBJ2-1	-	TGTGCCAGCAGCTCAACAGGGTTCGAGCAGTTCTTC	CASSSTGFEQFF
-	TRBV4-3	TRBJ1-4	once	TGCGCCAGCAGCTCGACCGTCAGGGAAAAACTGTTTTTT	CASSSTVREKLFF
-	TRBV24-1	TRBJ2-2	-	TGTGCCACCAGTGACAACAGGGTCCCCGGGACCGGGGAGCTGTTTTTT	CATSDNRVPGTGELFF
TRBD2	TRBV9	TRBJ2-1	-	TGTGCCAGCAGCGCCTCGGGACTACAGTACAATGAGCAGTTCTTC	CASSASGLQYNEQFF
-	TRBV5-1	TRBJ1-1	-	TGCGCCAGCAGCTTGACGACTGTGAACACTGAAGCTTTCTTT	CASSLTTVNTEAFF
-	TRBV7-2	TRBJ1-1	-	TGTGCCAGCACTCAGGACACTTACCGCACTGAAGCTTTCTTT	CASTQDTYRTEAFF
TRBD1	TRBV27	TRBJ1-1	-	TGTGCCAGCAGCCTTACAGGGGGCACTGAAGCTTTCTTT	CASSLTGGTEAFF
-	TRBV7-2	TRBJ1-3	few	TGTGCCAGCAGCTTAGGTGGGGCTCGAAACACCATATATTTT	CASSLGGARNTIYF
-	TRBV15	TRBJ1-6	-	TGTGCCACCAGCAGAGATACGCGGACAAAATCACCCCTCCACTTT	CATSRDTRTKSPLHF
TRBD1	TRBV13	TRBJ1-3	-	TGTGCCAGCAGCGCCAACAGGGGGCTCCCTGGAAACACCATATATTTT	CASSANRGLPGNTIYF
TRBD2	TRBV7-9	TRBJ2-2	-	TGTGCCAGCAGCTTATACGCGGGAGGGCGTGGGGAGCTGTTTTTT	CASSLYAGGRGELFF
-	TRBV28	TRBJ1-4	-	TGTGCCAGCAACCGGGAGGAAAAACTGTTTTTT	CASNREEKLFF
-	TRBV21-1	TRBJ1-1	-	TGTGCCAGCGGCAGTTCATTACGGGGTCACGGAGCTTTCTTT	CASGSSLRGHGAFF